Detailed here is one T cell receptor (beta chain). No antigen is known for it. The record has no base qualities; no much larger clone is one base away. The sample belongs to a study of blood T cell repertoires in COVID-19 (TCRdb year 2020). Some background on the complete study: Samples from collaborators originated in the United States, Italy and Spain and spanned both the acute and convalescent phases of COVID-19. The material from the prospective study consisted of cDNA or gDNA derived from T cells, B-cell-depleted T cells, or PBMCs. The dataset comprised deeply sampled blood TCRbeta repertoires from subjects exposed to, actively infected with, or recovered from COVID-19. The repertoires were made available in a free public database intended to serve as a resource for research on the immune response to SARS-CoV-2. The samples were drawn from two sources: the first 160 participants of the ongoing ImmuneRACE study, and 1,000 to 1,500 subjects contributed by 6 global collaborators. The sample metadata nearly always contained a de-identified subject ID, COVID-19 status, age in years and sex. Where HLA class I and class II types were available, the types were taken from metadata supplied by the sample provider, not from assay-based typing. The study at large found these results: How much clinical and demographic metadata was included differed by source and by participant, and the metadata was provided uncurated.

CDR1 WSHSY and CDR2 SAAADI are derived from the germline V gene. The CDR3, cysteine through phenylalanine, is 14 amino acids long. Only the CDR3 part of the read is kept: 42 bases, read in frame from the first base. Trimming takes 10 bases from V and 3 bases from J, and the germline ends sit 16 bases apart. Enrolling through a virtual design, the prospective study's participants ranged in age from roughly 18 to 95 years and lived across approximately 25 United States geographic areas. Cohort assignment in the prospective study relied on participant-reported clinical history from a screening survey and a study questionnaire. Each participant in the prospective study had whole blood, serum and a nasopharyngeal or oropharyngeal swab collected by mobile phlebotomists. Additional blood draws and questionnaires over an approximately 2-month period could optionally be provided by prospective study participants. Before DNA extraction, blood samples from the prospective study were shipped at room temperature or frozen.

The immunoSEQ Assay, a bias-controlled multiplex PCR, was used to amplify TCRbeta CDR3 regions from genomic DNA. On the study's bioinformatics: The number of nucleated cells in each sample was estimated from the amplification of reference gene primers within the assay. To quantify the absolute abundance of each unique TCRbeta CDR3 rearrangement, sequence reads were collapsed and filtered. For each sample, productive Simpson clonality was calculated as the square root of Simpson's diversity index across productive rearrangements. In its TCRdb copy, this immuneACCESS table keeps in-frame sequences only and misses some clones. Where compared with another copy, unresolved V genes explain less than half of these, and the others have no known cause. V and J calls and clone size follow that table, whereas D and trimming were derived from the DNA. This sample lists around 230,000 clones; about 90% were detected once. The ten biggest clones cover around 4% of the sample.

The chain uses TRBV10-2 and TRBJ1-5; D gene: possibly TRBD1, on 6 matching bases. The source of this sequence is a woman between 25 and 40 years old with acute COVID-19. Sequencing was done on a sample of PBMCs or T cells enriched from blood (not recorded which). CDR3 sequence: CATATGTFNQPQHF. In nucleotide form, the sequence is TGCGCCACCGCGACAGGTACCTTCAATCAGCCCCAGCATTTT.